This T cell receptor (beta chain) was identified in a study of blood T cell repertoires in COVID-19. Overall study context: PBMCs, B-cell-depleted T cells, or T cells were the source of the cDNA or gDNA that made up the material.

The germline gives CDR1 SGHRS, CDR2 YFSETQ. The CDR3 is 15 residues long. The V gene lost 4 bases and the J gene lost 6 bases, with 17 bases spanning the gap. The method was immunoSEQ multiplex PCR; TCRdb's version includes in-frame clones alone and lacks a portion of them. Among tens of thousands of clones listed, about 90% were seen once. The sample consisted of peripheral blood. The TCR was taken from a woman aged 70-85 years with active COVID-19. This rearrangement joins TRBV5-1 to TRBJ2-1; D gene uncertain. CDR3 nucleotide sequence: TGCGCCAGCAGCCTTAGCACAACCCTAACCAATGAGCAGTTCTTC. Its translation: CASSLSTTLTNEQFF.